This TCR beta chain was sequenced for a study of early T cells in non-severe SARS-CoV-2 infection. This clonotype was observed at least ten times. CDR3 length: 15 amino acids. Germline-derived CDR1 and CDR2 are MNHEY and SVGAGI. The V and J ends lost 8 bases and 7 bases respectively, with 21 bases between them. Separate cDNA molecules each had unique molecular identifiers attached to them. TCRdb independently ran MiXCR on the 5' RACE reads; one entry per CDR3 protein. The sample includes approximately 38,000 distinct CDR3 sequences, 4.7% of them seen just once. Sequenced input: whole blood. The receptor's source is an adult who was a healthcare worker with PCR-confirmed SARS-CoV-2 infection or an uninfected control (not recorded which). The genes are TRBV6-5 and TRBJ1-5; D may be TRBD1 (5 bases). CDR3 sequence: CASAQEKGPGQPQHF. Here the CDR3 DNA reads TGTGCCAGCGCTCAAGAAAAGGGGCCGGGGCAGCCCCAGCATTTT.